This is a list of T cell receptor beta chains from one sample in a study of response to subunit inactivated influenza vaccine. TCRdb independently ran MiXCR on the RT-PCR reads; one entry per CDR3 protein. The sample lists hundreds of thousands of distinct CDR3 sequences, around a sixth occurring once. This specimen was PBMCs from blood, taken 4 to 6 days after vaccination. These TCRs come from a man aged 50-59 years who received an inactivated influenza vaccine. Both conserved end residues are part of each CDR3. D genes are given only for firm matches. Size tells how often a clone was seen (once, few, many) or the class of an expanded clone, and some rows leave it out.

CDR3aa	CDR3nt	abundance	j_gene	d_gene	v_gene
CASSYARDRAGNEQFF	TGTGCCAGCAGCTACGCCCGGGACAGGGCGGGGAATGAGCAGTTCTTC	NA	TRBJ2-1	TRBD1	TRBV2
CASRTIYEQYF	TGTGCCAGCAGAACTATTTACGAGCAGTACTTC	few	TRBJ2-7	NA	TRBV6-2/TRBV6-3
CASSLEGFSPLHF	TGCGCCAGCAGCTTGGAGGGTTTTTCACCCCTCCACTTT	few	TRBJ1-6	NA	TRBV5-1
CASTYGGAYGYTF	TGTGCCAGCACCTACGGGGGGGCCTATGGCTACACCTTC	many	TRBJ1-2	NA	TRBV6-7
CSVPEGGWGTEAFF	TGCAGCGTCCCCGAGGGGGGATGGGGCACTGAAGCTTTCTTT	many	TRBJ1-1	NA	TRBV29-1
CASSLAGGLAGREQFF	TGTGCCAGCAGCTTAGCGGGTGGGCTAGCGGGGCGTGAGCAGTTCTTC	many	TRBJ2-1	TRBD2	TRBV7-2
CSVRSGAGQPQHF	TGCAGCGTTCGGAGCGGGGCCGGCCAGCCCCAGCATTTT	few	TRBJ1-5	NA	TRBV29-1
CASSLVLAGVHEQYF	TGCGCCAGCAGCTTGGTGCTAGCGGGAGTACACGAGCAGTACTTC	NA	TRBJ2-7	TRBD2	TRBV5-1
CASSLVETGTLYEQYF	TGTGCCAGCAGTTTAGTCGAGACAGGGACCTTATACGAGCAGTACTTC	few	TRBJ2-7	TRBD1	TRBV12-3/TRBV12-4
CSATPGGGQFF	TGCAGTGCTACCCCTGGTGGAGGGCAGTTCTTC	NA	TRBJ2-1	NA	TRBV20-1
CSAYDRETQYF	TGCAGTGCCTACGACCGGGAGACCCAGTACTTC	NA	TRBJ2-5	NA	TRBV20-1
CASSQVGGAYNEQFF	TGCGCCAGCAGTCAGGTAGGGGGCGCCTACAATGAGCAGTTCTTC	NA	TRBJ2-1	TRBD1	TRBV4-1
CASSQDVREADTQYF	TGTGCCAGCAGCCAAGATGTAAGGGAGGCGGATACGCAGTATTTT	NA	TRBJ2-3	NA	TRBV4-2
CSASSSGPTDTQYF	TGCAGTGCTAGTTCATCCGGGCCCACGGATACGCAGTATTTT	NA	TRBJ2-3	NA	TRBV20-1
CSASPRGRLMNTEAFF	TGCAGTGCTAGCCCTCGAGGACGCCTAATGAACACTGAAGCTTTCTTT	NA	TRBJ1-1	NA	TRBV20-1
CASSLGWGSSYEQYF	TGTGCCAGCAGCTTAGGGTGGGGTTCGTCCTACGAGCAGTACTTC	many	TRBJ2-7	NA	TRBV7-2
CASSTGDRGTYNEQFF	TGCGCCAGCAGCACGGGGGACAGGGGTACTTACAATGAGCAGTTCTTC	few	TRBJ2-1	TRBD1	TRBV5-1
CATGGGGMTDTQYF	TGTGCCACAGGGGGGGGGGGAATGACAGATACGCAGTATTTT	NA	TRBJ2-3	NA	TRBV28
CSASIMANEKLFF	TGCAGTGCTAGTATAATGGCTAATGAAAAACTGTTTTTT	NA	TRBJ1-4	NA	TRBV20-1
CASSKRQGRAEAFF	TGTGCCAGCAGTAAGCGACAGGGTAGAGCTGAAGCTTTCTTT	many	TRBJ1-1	TRBD1	TRBV12-3/TRBV12-4
CASSQERTYRGYEQYF	TGCGCCAGCAGCCAAGAAAGGACTTACAGGGGATACGAGCAGTACTTC	NA	TRBJ2-7	TRBD1	TRBV4-3
CASSLGRTAPYEQYF	TGTGCCAGCAGCTTAGGCCGGACAGCACCCTACGAGCAGTACTTC	NA	TRBJ2-7	NA	TRBV7-9
CSVTTLAGQETQYF	TGCAGCGTGACGACTCTAGCGGGACAAGAGACCCAGTACTTC	few	TRBJ2-5	TRBD2	TRBV29-1
CASSPGNYGNTIYF	TGTGCCAGCAGCCCGGGGAACTATGGAAACACCATATATTTT	few	TRBJ1-3	NA	TRBV12-3/TRBV12-4
CASSLVWGPHEQYF	TGTGCCAGCAGCTTAGTCTGGGGTCCCCACGAGCAGTACTTC	NA	TRBJ2-7	NA	TRBV7-2
CSVVLGTGAALETQYF	TGCAGCGTTGTTCTAGGGACAGGGGCCGCGCTAGAGACCCAGTACTTC	NA	TRBJ2-5	TRBD1	TRBV29-1
CASSETSRVHEQYF	TGTGCCAGCAGCGAGACTAGTAGGGTACACGAGCAGTACTTC	NA	TRBJ2-7	NA	TRBV9
CASSLQGRNEQYF	TGTGCCAGCAGCTTACAGGGGAGGAACGAGCAGTACTTC	NA	TRBJ2-7	NA	TRBV5-5
CASSFRSGSEKLFF	TGTGCCAGCAGTTTCAGGTCCGGGAGTGAAAAACTGTTTTTT	few	TRBJ1-4	NA	TRBV6-5
CASRWTDLYTSTDTQYF	TGTGCCAGCAGATGGACGGATCTGTATACTAGCACAGATACGCAGTATTTT	few	TRBJ2-3	NA	TRBV2
CASSQDGSGSGYNEQFF	TGCGCCAGCAGCCAAGATGGTAGCGGGAGCGGCTACAATGAGCAGTTCTTC	NA	TRBJ2-1	TRBD2	TRBV4-3
CASSLGFSGDEQFF	TGTGCCAGCAGCTTAGGATTTAGCGGCGATGAGCAGTTCTTC	NA	TRBJ2-1	NA	TRBV7-2
CAISESNTGELFF	TGTGCCATCAGTGAGTCCAACACCGGGGAGCTGTTTTTT	NA	TRBJ2-2	NA	TRBV10-3
CASSFTGGRYYNEQFF	TGTGCCAGCAGCTTTACAGGCGGGAGGTACTACAATGAGCAGTTCTTC	few	TRBJ2-1	TRBD2	TRBV7-2
CASRRQGRELYGYTF	TGTGCCAGCAGGCGCCAGGGGAGAGAGCTCTATGGCTACACCTTC	NA	TRBJ1-2	NA	TRBV28
CASSLGGGKFDTQYF	TGTGCCAGCAGTTTAGGCGGGGGGAAGTTCGATACGCAGTATTTT	few	TRBJ2-3	TRBD2	TRBV12-3/TRBV12-4
CASSQEWDDRNIQYF	TGCGCCAGCAGCCAAGAGTGGGATGACAGAAACATTCAGTACTTC	NA	TRBJ2-4	NA	TRBV4-1
CAIGQDPYEQYF	TGTGCCATCGGGCAGGATCCCTACGAGCAGTACTTC	few	TRBJ2-7	NA	TRBV10-3
CASRPNTDRGSGYNEQFF	TGTGCCAGCAGGCCGAATACCGACAGGGGATCGGGATACAATGAGCAGTTCTTC	few	TRBJ2-1	TRBD1	TRBV11-1
CASSQGVASGRAYTGELFF	TGTGCCAGCAGCCAAGGGGTAGCTAGCGGGAGGGCCTACACCGGGGAGCTGTTTTTT	few	TRBJ2-2	TRBD2	TRBV4-2
CASSYSKAYEQYF	TGTGCCAGCAGTTACTCGAAAGCCTACGAGCAGTACTTC	NA	TRBJ2-7	NA	TRBV6-6
CASSLALMVNQPQHF	TGTGCCAGCAGTTTAGCGCTGATGGTCAATCAGCCCCAGCATTTT	NA	TRBJ1-5	NA	TRBV12-3/TRBV12-4
CSARTSGYNEQFF	TGCAGTGCGAGGACTAGCGGGTACAATGAGCAGTTCTTC	many	TRBJ2-1	TRBD2	TRBV20-1
CSVGGRGGASMDEQFF	TGCAGCGTTGGGGGGCGAGGCGGAGCCTCCATGGATGAGCAGTTCTTC	NA	TRBJ2-1	NA	TRBV29-1
CASSYSDRGMQTQYF	TGTGCCAGCAGTTACTCAGACAGGGGGATGCAGACCCAGTACTTC	NA	TRBJ2-5	TRBD1	TRBV6-2/TRBV6-3
CSARDPDRVGFYNEQFF	TGCAGTGCTAGAGACCCGGACAGGGTGGGGTTCTACAATGAGCAGTTCTTC	few	TRBJ2-1	TRBD1	TRBV20-1
CASSFTGIAKNIQYF	TGTGCCAGCAGCTTTACAGGGATAGCCAAAAACATTCAGTACTTC	NA	TRBJ2-4	NA	TRBV7-9
CASSLHGQMNTEAFF	TGTGCCAGCAGCCTCCATGGACAGATGAACACTGAAGCTTTCTTT	few	TRBJ1-1	NA	TRBV6-2/TRBV6-3